Reported below is one TCR beta chain. Its cognate antigen is unknown. The PCR used 60 Vbeta and 13 Jbeta primers. TCRdb keeps only in-frame clones here, not all; method: immunoSEQ multiplex PCR. The table for this sample gives 150,000 or so clones. There are 15 residues in the CDR3. Germline V CDR1 and CDR2: SGHRS, YFSETQ. V was clipped by 2 bases and J by 4 bases; unmatched bases: 5. This entry belongs to a study of cytomegalovirus exposure and HLA in healthy donors. Notes on the study in general: Researchers reported in a later analysis that common viral pathogens appeared linked to several top clusters. Cytomegalovirus-associated TCR beta chains were listed, numbering some 180. Association of 17,000 or so TCR beta sequences with HLA alleles was found at 0.05 false discovery rate in a later analysis. Confirmation in vitro established that a few CMV-associated chains were specific for CMV antigens.

This receptor was taken from a man aged 18 to 29 in good health and CMV-seronegative. This chain links TRBV5-1 with TRBJ2-3, with 9 bases aligning to TRBD2. The sample taken for sequencing was PBMCs. CDR3 loop: CASSFLAGEADTQYF. The DNA for the CDR3 is TGCGCCAGCAGCTTCTTAGCGGGAGAGGCAGATACGCAGTATTTT.